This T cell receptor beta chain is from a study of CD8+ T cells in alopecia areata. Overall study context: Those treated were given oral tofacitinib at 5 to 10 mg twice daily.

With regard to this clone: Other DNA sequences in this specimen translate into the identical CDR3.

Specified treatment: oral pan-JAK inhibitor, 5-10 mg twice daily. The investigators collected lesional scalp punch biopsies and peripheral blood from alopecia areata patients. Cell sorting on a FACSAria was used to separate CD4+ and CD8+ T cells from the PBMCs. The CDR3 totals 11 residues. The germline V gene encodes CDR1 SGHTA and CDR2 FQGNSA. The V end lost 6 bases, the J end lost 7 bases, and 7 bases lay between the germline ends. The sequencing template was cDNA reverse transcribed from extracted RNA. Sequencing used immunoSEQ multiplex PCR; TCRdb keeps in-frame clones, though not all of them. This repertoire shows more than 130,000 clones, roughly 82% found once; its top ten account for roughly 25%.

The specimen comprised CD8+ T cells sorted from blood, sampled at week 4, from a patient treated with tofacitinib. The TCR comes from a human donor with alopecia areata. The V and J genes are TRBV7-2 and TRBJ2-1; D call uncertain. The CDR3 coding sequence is TGTGCCAGCAGTCTCGGGAATGAGCAGTTCTTC. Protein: CASSLGNEQFF.